This TCR beta chain was retrieved from a study of blood T cell repertoires in COVID-19. At the level of the study: Donors in the United States, Italy and Spain gave samples during acute or convalescent COVID-19. Nucleic acid was either cDNA or gDNA, and it came from T cells, B-cell-depleted T cells, or PBMCs.

Germline V gene sequence: CDR1 MNHNS, CDR2 SASEGT. V was pared by 3 bases and J by 4 bases, with 10 bases between. The CDR3 consists of 14 residues. TCRdb's copy holds only in-frame clones and misses some; the assay was immunoSEQ multiplex PCR. The table lists some 72,000 clones, roughly 89% of them singletons. This clone was seen once. The clonotype originates from a man between 60 and 70 years old with acute or convalescent COVID-19. The sequenced material came from peripheral blood. V gene TRBV6-1 combines with J gene TRBJ1-5, with D unresolved. The CDR3 protein is CASSETHFNQPQHF. The CDR3, as DNA: TGTGCCAGCAGTGAGACACACTTTAATCAGCCCCAGCATTTT.